This T cell receptor (beta chain) is from a study of blood T cell repertoires in COVID-19. The wider study: Samples taken during acute and convalescent COVID-19 were collected in the United States, Italy and Spain. Sources were T cells, B-cell-depleted T cells, or PBMCs; the material itself was cDNA or gDNA.

V was cut by 5 bases and J by 0 bases, with 11 bases left in between. Germline CDR1 reads SQVTM; CDR2 reads ANQGSEA. This CDR3 has 14 residues. In the authors' methods: Scientists estimated how many nucleated cells there were by amplifying reference gene primers. Clones were sequenced by immunoSEQ multiplex PCR, and TCRdb holds only the in-frame ones, with some missing. The V and J calls and the clone size are those of that table, but D and trimming were determined from the DNA. This sample yields about 70,000 clones, of which roughly 84% are seen a single time; approximately 28% belongs to the top ten.

This sequence originates from a woman older than 75 with active or convalescent COVID-19. Sequenced: peripheral blood. The V and J genes are TRBV29-1 and TRBJ1-3, with D possibly matching TRBD1 (5 bases). The CDR3 here is CSVRNRSSGNTIYF. CDR3 bases: TGCAGCGTTCGGAACAGGAGCTCTGGAAACACCATATATTTT.